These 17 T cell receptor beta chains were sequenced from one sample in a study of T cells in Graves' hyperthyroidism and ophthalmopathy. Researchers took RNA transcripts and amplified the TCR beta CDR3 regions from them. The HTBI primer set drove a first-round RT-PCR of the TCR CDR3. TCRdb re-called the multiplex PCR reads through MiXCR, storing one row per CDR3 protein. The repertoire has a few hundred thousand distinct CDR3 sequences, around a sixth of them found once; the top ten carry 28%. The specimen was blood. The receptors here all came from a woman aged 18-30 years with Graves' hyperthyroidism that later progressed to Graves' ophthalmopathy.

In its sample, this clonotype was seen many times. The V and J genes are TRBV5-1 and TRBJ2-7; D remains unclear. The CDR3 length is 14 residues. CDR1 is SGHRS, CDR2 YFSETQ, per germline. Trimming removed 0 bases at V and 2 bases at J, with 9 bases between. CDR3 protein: CASSLGGPTYEQYF. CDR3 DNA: TGCGCCAGCAGCTTGGGAGGCCCTACCTACGAGCAGTACTTC.

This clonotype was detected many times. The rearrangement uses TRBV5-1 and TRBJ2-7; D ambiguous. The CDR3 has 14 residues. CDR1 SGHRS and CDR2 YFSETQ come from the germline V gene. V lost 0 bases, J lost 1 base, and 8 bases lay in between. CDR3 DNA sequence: TGCGCCAGCAGCTTGGAGGTCAATTCCTACGAGCAGTACTTC. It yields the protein CASSLEVNSYEQYF. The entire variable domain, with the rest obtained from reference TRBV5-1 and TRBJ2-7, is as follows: KAGVTQTPRYLIKTRGQQVTLSCSPISGHRSVSWYQQTPGQGLQFLFEYFSETQRNKGNFPGRFSGRQFSNSRSEMNVSTLELGDSALYLCASSLEVNSYEQYFGPGTRLTVT.

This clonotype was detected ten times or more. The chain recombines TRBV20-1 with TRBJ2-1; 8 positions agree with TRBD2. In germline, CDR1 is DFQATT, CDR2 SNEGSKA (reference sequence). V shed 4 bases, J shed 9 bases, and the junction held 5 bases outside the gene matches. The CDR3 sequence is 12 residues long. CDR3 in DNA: TGCAGTGCTATTCGGGAGGGGTTTGAGCAGTTCTTC. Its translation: CSAIREGFEQFF.

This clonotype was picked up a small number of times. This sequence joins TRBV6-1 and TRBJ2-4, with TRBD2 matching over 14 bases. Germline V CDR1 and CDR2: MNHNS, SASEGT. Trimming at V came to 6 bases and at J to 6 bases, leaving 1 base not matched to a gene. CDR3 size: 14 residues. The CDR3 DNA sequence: TGTGCCAGCAGAGGGACTAGCGGGGGAAACATTCAGTACTTC. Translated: CASRGTSGGNIQYF.

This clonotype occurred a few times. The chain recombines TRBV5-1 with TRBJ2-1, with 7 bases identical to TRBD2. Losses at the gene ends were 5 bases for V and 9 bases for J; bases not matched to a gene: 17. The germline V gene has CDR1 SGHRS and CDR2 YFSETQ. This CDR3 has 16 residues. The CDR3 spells CASSLGASGVVSEQFF. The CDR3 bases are TGCGCCAGCAGTCTGGGAGCGAGCGGGGTGGTAAGTGAGCAGTTCTTC. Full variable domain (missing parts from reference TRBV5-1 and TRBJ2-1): KAGVTQTPRYLIKTRGQQVTLSCSPISGHRSVSWYQQTPGQGLQFLFEYFSETQRNKGNFPGRFSGRQFSNSRSEMNVSTLELGDSALYLCASSLGASGVVSEQFFGPGTRLTVL.

The CDR3 is CASDRHGSYEQYF. DNA of the CDR3: TGTGCCAGTGATCGGCACGGGTCCTACGAGCAGTACTTC. The chain has TRBV28 and TRBJ2-7, with unresolved D. This CDR3 region has 13 residues. Germline assignment: CDR1 MDHEN and CDR2 SYDVKM. V dropped 9 bases and J dropped 1 base, with 13 bases sitting between them.

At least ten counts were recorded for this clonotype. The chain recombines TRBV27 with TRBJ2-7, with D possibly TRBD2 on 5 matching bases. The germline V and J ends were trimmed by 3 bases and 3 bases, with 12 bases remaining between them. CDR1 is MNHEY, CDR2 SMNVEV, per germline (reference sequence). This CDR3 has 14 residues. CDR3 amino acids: CASSFYGGDYEQYF. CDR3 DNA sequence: TGTGCCAGCAGTTTTTACGGAGGAGACTACGAGCAGTACTTC.

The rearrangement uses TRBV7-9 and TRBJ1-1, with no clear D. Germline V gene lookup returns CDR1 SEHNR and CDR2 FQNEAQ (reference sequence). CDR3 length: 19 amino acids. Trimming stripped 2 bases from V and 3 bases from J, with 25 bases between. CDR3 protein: CASSLTPKIRVAVDTEAFF. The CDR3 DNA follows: TGTGCCAGCAGCTTAACACCGAAGATCCGGGTGGCTGTCGACACTGAAGCTTTCTTT.

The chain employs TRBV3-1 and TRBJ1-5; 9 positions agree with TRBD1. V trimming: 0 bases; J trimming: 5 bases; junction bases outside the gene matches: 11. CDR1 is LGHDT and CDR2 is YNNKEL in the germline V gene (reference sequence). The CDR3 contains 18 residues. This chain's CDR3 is CASSQDPPRQGGYQPQHF. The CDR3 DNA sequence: TGTGCCAGCAGCCAAGACCCCCCCCGACAGGGGGGGTATCAGCCCCAGCATTTT. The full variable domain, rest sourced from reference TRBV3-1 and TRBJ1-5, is DTAVSQTPKYLVTQMGNDKSIKCEQNLGHDTMYWYKQDSKKFLKIMFSYNNKELIINETVPNRFSPKSPDKAHLNLHINSLELGDSAVYFCASSQDPPRQGGYQPQHFGDGTRLSIL.

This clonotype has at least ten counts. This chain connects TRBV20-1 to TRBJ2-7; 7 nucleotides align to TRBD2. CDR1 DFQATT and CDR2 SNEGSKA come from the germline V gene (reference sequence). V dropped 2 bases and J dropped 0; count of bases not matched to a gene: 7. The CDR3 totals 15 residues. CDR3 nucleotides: TGCAGTGCTAGATTGACTAGCCCAAACTCCTACGAGCAGTACTTC. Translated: CSARLTSPNSYEQYF.

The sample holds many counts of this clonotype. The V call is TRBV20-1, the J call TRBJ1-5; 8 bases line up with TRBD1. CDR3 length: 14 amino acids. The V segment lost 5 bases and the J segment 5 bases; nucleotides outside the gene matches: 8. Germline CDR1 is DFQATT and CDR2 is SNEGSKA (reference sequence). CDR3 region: CSASGQDRYQPQHF. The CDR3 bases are TGCAGTGCTTCGGGACAGGATAGGTATCAGCCCCAGCATTTT.

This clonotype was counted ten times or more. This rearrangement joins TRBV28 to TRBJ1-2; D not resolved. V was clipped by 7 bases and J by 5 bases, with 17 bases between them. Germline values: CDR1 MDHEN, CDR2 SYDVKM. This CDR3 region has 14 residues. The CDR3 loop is CASTPRSTAYGYTF. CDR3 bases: TGTGCCAGCACCCCTAGAAGTACGGCTTATGGCTACACCTTC.

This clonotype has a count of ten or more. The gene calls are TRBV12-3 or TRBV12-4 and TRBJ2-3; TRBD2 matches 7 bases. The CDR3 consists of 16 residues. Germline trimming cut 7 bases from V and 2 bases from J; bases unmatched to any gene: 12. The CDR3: CASNAGGRTSTDTQYF. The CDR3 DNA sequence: TGTGCCAGCAACGCTGGCGGGAGAACCTCCACAGATACGCAGTATTTT.

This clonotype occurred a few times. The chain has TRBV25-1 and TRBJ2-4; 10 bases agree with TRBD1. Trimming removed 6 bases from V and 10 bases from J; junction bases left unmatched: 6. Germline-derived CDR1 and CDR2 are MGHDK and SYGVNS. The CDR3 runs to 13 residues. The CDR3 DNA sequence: TGTGCCAGCAGGGCGGGACAGGGGAGAATTCAGTACTTC. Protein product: CASRAGQGRIQYF.

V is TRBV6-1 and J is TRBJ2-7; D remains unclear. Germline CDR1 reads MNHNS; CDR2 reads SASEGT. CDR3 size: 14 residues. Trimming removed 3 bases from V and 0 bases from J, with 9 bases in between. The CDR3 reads CASSELKSSYEQYF. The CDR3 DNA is TGTGCCAGCAGTGAGCTCAAGAGCTCCTACGAGCAGTACTTC.

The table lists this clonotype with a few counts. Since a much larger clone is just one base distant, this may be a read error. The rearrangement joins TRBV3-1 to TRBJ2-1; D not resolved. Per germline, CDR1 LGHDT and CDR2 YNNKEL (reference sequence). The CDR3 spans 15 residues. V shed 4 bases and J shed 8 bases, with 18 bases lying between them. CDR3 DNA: TGTGCCAGCAGCCTCTCGGAACCCCGGTTCCATGAGCAGTTCTTC. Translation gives CASSLSEPRFHEQFF.

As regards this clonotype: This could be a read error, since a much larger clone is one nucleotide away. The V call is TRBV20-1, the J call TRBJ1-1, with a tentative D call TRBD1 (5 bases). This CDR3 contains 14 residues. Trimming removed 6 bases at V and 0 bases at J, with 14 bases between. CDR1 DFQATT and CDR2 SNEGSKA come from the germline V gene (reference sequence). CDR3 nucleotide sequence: TGCAGTGCCAGGGCAAGACCTTTGAACACTGAAGCTTTCTTT. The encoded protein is CSARARPLNTEAFF.